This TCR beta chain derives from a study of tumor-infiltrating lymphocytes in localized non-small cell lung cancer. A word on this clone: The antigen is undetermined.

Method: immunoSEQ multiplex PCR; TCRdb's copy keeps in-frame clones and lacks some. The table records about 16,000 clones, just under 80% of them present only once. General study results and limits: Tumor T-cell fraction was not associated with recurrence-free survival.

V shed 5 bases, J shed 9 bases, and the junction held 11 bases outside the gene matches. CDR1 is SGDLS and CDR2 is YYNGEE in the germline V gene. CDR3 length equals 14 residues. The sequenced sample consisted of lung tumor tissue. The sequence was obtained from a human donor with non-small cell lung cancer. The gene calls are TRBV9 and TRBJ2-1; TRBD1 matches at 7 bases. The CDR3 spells CASSPTGARGEQFF. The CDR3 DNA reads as TGTGCCAGCAGTCCCACAGGGGCGAGGGGTGAGCAGTTCTTC.